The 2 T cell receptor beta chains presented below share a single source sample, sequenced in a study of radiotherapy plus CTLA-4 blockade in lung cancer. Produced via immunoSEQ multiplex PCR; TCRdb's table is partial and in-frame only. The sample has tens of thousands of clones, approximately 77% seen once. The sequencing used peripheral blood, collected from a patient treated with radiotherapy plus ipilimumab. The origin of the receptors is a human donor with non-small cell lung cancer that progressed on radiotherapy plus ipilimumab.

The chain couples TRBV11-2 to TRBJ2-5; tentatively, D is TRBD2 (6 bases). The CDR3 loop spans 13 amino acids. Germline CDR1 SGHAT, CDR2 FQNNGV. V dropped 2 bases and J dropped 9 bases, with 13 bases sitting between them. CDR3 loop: CASSLSGLLAQYF. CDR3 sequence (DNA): TGTGCCAGCAGCTTAAGCGGGTTATTGGCCCAGTACTTC.

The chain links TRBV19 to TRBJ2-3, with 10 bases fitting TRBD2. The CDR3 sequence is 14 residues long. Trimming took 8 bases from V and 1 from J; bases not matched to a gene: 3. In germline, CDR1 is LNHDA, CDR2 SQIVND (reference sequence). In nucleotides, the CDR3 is TGTGCCAGTTCTAGCGGGAGCCGCACAGATACGCAGTATTTT. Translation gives CASSSGSRTDTQYF.